This T cell receptor (beta chain) was identified in a study of blood T cell repertoires in COVID-19. At the level of the study: There were acute and convalescent COVID-19 samples, and they came from the United States, Italy and Spain. From T cells, B-cell-depleted T cells, or PBMCs came the material, which was cDNA or gDNA.

Trimming took 3 bases from V and 0 from J, leaving 6 bases between them. Germline CDR1 reads SGHRS; CDR2 reads YFSETQ. CDR3 size: 14 residues. In the original workflow: Estimates of nucleated cell counts were drawn from the amplification of reference gene primers. Method: immunoSEQ multiplex PCR; TCRdb's copy keeps in-frame clones and lacks some. Clonal size and the V and J genes are those of that table, whereas D and trimming came from the DNA. The table lists approximately 280,000 clones, roughly 91% of them singletons. The receptor was isolated from a middle-aged man with acute or convalescent COVID-19. V usage is TRBV5-1 and J usage is TRBJ1-4, with D possibly being TRBD1 (6 bases). The sequencing sample was made of peripheral blood. The DNA of the CDR3 is TGCGCCAGCAGCTCAGGGGCAACTAATGAAAAACTGTTTTTT. It yields the protein CASSSGATNEKLFF.